One sample yielded the 3 T cell receptor beta chains listed below, sequenced in a study of cytotoxic CD8 clonotypes in ibrutinib-treated CLL. Measured with immunoSEQ multiplex PCR; TCRdb has only the in-frame clones, and not every one. The sample yields 75,000 to 80,000 clones, less than 85% seen once. The sample here was PBMCs, taken after 24 months of ibrutinib treatment. These receptors were taken from a human donor with chronic lymphocytic leukemia.

The chain links TRBV30 to TRBJ1-5; maybe TRBD1 (6 bases). Germline CDR1 and CDR2: GTSNPN and SVGIG (reference sequence). The CDR3 extends over 14 amino acids. V was clipped by 5 bases and J by 9 bases, with 20 bases between them. CDR3 region: CAWSLGGAFRPQHF. The CDR3 nucleotides are TGTGCCTGGTCCCTGGGGGGGGCCTTCAGGCCCCAGCATTTT.

The V call is TRBV5-4, the J call TRBJ2-1; the match to TRBD2 covers 13 bases. This CDR3 contains 15 residues. The germline CDR1 and CDR2 sequences are SGHNT and YYREEE (reference sequence). V trimming: 0 bases; J trimming: 10 bases; junction bases outside the gene matches: 4. In DNA, the CDR3 is TGTGCCAGCAGCTTGGAGGGACTAGCGGGAACCGAGCAGTTCTTC. Protein: CASSLEGLAGTEQFF.

The CDR3 is CASSYSEVSTDTQYF. CDR3 bases: TGTGCCAGCAGTTACTCGGAGGTCAGCACAGATACGCAGTATTTT. The chain carries TRBV6-6 and TRBJ2-3; TRBD2 is a possible D gene (5 bases). CDR1 MNHNY and CDR2 SVGAGI come from the germline V gene (reference sequence). This CDR3 is built from 15 residues. Trimming left V 0 bases short and J 0 bases short, with 7 bases between.